The entry below gives a single T cell receptor (beta chain) sequence along with its context. This clonotype showed up just a few times. Its antigen remains unidentified. One base away there is no much larger clone; base qualities are not given. This sample is part of a study of response to subunit inactivated influenza vaccine (dated by TCRdb to 2016 to 2018). A note on the overall study: To follow how T cells responded to a trivalent subunit inactivated influenza vaccine, the researchers relied on deep quantitative profiling of the T cell receptor repertoire.

General study outcomes and caveats: It was suggested by the authors that each seasonal influenza vaccination may recruit only a limited number of new T cells.

Reading from cysteine to phenylalanine, the CDR3 counts 14 amino acids. The entry retains the CDR3 DNA only, 42 bases that are in frame from base 1. A distance of 8 bases separates the germline ends of V and J, which lose 5 bases and 0 bases respectively. From the germline V gene, CDR1 is KGHDR and CDR2 is SFDVKD. Library preparation used RT-PCR. The sample was run on an Illumina HiSeq 2500. TCRdb handled the public reads itself, with Q25 trimming in fastp and clone calling in MiXCR, and kept productive beta chains. Entries that share a CDR3 protein sequence are merged under the most common genes and DNA. Across this sample there are over 400,000 distinct CDR3 sequences, with 10% to 15% seen only once. About an eighth of the sample goes to the ten largest clones. The time point label, as the study defines it: 45 to 55 days after influenza vaccine administration.

The chain is assembled from TRBV24-1 and TRBJ2-3, with the identity of the D gene unclear. The receptor was derived from a man between 45 and 60 years old who received an inactivated influenza vaccine. Donor details come from another sample of the same person, matched by shared clones. Sequences were derived from PBMCs from blood, sampled roughly 46 days after vaccination. The CDR3 region: CATSGAFSTDTQYF. In nucleotides, the sequence is TGTGCCACCAGTGGAGCGTTTAGCACAGATACGCAGTATTTT.